The 7 T cell receptor beta chains reported below all come from one sample, sequenced in a study of T cells after yellow fever vaccination (dated by TCRdb to about 2019). What the treatment or condition label conveys for this sample: live attenuated yellow fever vaccine strain. The protocol used for the library was 5' RACE. Instrument on record: Illumina NovaSeq 6000. Using fastp at Q25 and MiXCR, TCRdb reprocessed the public reads and kept productive beta chains. Under each unique CDR3 protein, matching rows form one entry showing the most common genes and DNA. The sample profile shows approximately 240,000 distinct CDR3 sequences; 3.6% of them were found once. Around 19% of the sample lies in the top ten. Specimen: PBMCs, collected 15 days after the yellow fever booster vaccination. The origin of the receptors is a man between 18 and 35 years old who received the YFV17D yellow fever vaccine.

The chain employs TRBV5-6 and TRBJ2-2; no clear D. The CDR3 spans 15 residues. The V gene lost 4 bases and the J gene lost 4 bases, with 14 bases spanning the gap. The germline V gene has CDR1 SGHDT and CDR2 YYEEEE. CDR3 nucleotide sequence: TGTGCCAGCAGCAAAACCGTTTACCCCACCGGGGAGCTGTTTTTT. Protein product: CASSKTVYPTGELFF.

The chain carries TRBV12-3 or TRBV12-4 and TRBJ1-5; D is unclear. The V end lost 6 bases, the J end lost 3 bases, and 15 bases lay between the germline ends. The CDR3 extends over 15 amino acids. The CDR3 DNA reads TGTGCCAGCAGCTCGAGGAATTCCCCCAATCAGCCCCAGCATTTT. Its translation is CASSSRNSPNQPQHF.

This clonotype was detected ten times or more. The chain is built from TRBV5-1 and TRBJ2-5; D ambiguous. The CDR3 has 16 residues. V was pared by 0 bases and J by 0 bases, with 12 bases between. Germline V CDR1 and CDR2: SGHRS, YFSETQ. Here the CDR3 DNA reads TGCGCCAGCAGCTTGGGGTCGAACGGAAACCAAGAGACCCAGTACTTC. Amino acid sequence: CASSLGSNGNQETQYF.

This clonotype showed up many times. V is TRBV6-5 and J is TRBJ1-4, with 9 bases that match TRBD1. V lost 4 bases, J lost 2 bases, and 5 bases stayed unmatched. The CDR3 runs to 16 residues. Germline assignment: CDR1 MNHEY and CDR2 SVGAGI. CDR3 DNA sequence: TGTGCCAGCAGTTTAGGACAGGGGCGGACTAATGAAAAACTGTTTTTT. As protein: CASSLGQGRTNEKLFF.

In regard to this clonotype: A much bigger clone sits one base away, suggesting this may be a read error. CDR3 loop: CSARTAGLIRSYTF. The DNA for the CDR3 is TGCAGTGCTAGGACGGCTGGACTCATTCGTAGCTACACCTTC. This chain connects TRBV20-1 to TRBJ1-2; D is unclear. CDR3 length: 14 amino acids. Trimming removed 3 bases at V and 9 bases at J, with 20 bases between. Germline V CDR1 and CDR2: DFQATT, SNEGSKA (reference sequence).

This clonotype came up many times. The chain is built from TRBV18 and TRBJ2-7; no firm D call. Germline assignment: CDR1 KGHSH and CDR2 LQKENI. This CDR3 region has 12 residues. The V and J ends lost 5 bases and 3 bases respectively, with 8 bases between them. CDR3 region: CASSVNDYEQYV. As DNA, the CDR3 is TGTGCCAGCTCAGTGAATGACTACGAGCAGTACGTC.

In its sample, this clonotype was seen many times. This chain links TRBV5-4 with TRBJ1-1, with no clear D. Deletions cut 0 bases from V and 4 bases from J, with 10 bases between. The CDR3 consists of 14 residues. CDR1 and CDR2 from the germline V gene are SGHNT and YYREEE (reference sequence). DNA of the CDR3: TGTGCCAGCAGCTTGGTCGGGGAAGGCACTGAAGCTTTCTTT. Translated: CASSLVGEGTEAFF.